This T cell receptor (beta chain) was retrieved from a study of OX40 agonist ivuxolimab in advanced cancers. About the study: The dose-escalation cohort had hepatocellular carcinoma, melanoma, renal cell or head and neck cancer. A male proportion of 82.7% was recorded, with mean age 60 years and range roughly 23 to 85. Study results and caveats: Researchers report that CD8+ T cells had, on average, more expanded clones than CD4+.

Libraries were prepared by immunoSEQ multiplex PCR; TCRdb keeps only in-frame clonotypes and omits some of them. The data show under 75,000 clones, with 85% to 95% seen just once and 25% held by the top ten. Between the trimmed V and J ends, which lost 2 bases and 0 bases, there was a span of 9 bases. The CDR3 consists of 15 residues. The germline V gene has CDR1 SGHRS and CDR2 YFSETQ. With respect to this clone: Its cognate antigen is unknown.

The sequence came from an adult with an advanced solid tumor such as melanoma, head and neck, liver or kidney cancer. The sample here was CD4+ or CD8+ T cells sorted from blood, taken in a trial of the OX40 agonist ivuxolimab. J is TRBJ2-1 and V is TRBV5-1, with D hard to call. The chain's CDR3 is CASSLLAYSYNEQFF. CDR3 nucleotide sequence: TGCGCCAGCAGCTTACTTGCGTACTCCTACAATGAGCAGTTCTTC.